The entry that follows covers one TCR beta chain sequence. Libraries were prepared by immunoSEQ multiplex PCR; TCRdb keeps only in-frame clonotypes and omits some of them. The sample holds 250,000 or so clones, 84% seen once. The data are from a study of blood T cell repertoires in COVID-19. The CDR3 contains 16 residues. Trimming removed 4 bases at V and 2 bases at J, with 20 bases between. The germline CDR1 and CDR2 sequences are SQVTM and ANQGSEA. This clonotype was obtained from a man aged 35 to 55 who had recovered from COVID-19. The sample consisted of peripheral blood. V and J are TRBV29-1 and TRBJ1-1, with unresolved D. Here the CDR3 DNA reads TGCAGCGTTGGGGGAAACCTCGAGGGAGTCAACACTGAAGCTTTCTTT. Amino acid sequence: CSVGGNLEGVNTEAFF.